Below are 20 T cell receptor beta chains sequenced from a single sample in a study of blood T cell repertoires in COVID-19. The method was immunoSEQ multiplex PCR; TCRdb's version includes in-frame clones alone and lacks a portion of them. The repertoire has 60,000 to 85,000 clones, 88% of them found once; the top ten carry under 2%. Sequencing input: peripheral blood. The receptors were sampled from a woman at least 80 years old with active or convalescent COVID-19.

This chain links TRBV29-1 with TRBJ2-1; the D gene is possibly TRBD2 (6 bases). The CDR3 has 14 amino acids. Trimming left V 3 bases short and J 0 bases short, with 9 bases between. Germline V CDR1 and CDR2: SQVTM, ANQGSEA. The CDR3 sequence: CSVEGGPSYNEQFF. CDR3 DNA: TGCAGCGTTGAGGGGGGACCCTCCTACAATGAGCAGTTCTTC.

The CDR3 sequence: CASSIAGYLSSYNEQFF. DNA for the CDR3: TGTGCCAGTAGTATAGCGGGGTACCTAAGCTCCTACAATGAGCAGTTCTTC. The chain recombines TRBV19 with TRBJ2-1, with D possibly being TRBD2 (5 bases). Trimming shortened V by 1 base and J by 0 bases, and 13 bases separated the two germline ends. Germline CDR1 is LNHDA and CDR2 is SQIVND (reference sequence). This CDR3 contains 17 residues.

In DNA form, the CDR3 reads TGTGCCACCAGTGATTCCTTGGGGGGGTCCAAAAACATTCAGTACTTC. This codes for CATSDSLGGSKNIQYF. This chain links TRBV24-1 with TRBJ2-4, with 7 bases fitting TRBD2. CDR1 and CDR2 from the germline V gene are KGHDR and SFDVKD. The CDR3 length is 16 residues. The V gene end was trimmed by 2 bases and the J gene end by 2 bases; junction bases not matched to a gene: 5.

The gene calls are TRBV11-2 and TRBJ1-2; 9 bases align to TRBD1. The V and J ends lost 0 bases and 8 bases, in that order; junction bases with no gene match: 10. Germline V CDR1 and CDR2: SGHAT, FQNNGV. The CDR3 extends over 16 amino acids. The CDR3 DNA reads as TGTGCCAGCAGCTTAGATGACCACAGGGGGCCCAGGGGCTACACCTTC. As protein: CASSLDDHRGPRGYTF.

The V and J genes are TRBV4-1 and TRBJ1-6; the D gene is possibly TRBD1 (6 bases). The germline gives CDR1 MGHRA, CDR2 YSYEKL. V lost 1 base, J lost 6 bases, and 10 bases lay in between. The length of the CDR3 is 15 residues. Here the CDR3 DNA reads TGCGCCAGCAGCCAAGTCCAGGGGCGTAATTCACCCCTCCACTTT. Translating it yields CASSQVQGRNSPLHF.

This clone was seen a handful of times. The rearrangement uses TRBV5-4 and TRBJ2-7, with TRBD2 matching 8 bases. V trimming: 2 bases; J trimming: 5 bases; junction bases outside the gene matches: 6. The CDR3 runs 14 residues. Germline values: CDR1 SGHNT, CDR2 YYREEE (reference sequence). The CDR3 sequence: CASSLQAGVDEQYF. The CDR3 nucleotides are TGTGCCAGCAGCTTACAAGCGGGAGTTGACGAGCAGTACTTC.

V usage is TRBV29-1 and J usage is TRBJ2-7; TRBD2 agrees at 9 bases. CDR1 is SQVTM and CDR2 is ANQGSEA in the germline V gene. CDR3 length equals 13 residues. Losses at the gene ends were 4 bases for V and 5 bases for J; bases not matched to a gene: 6. The CDR3 region has the DNA TGCAGCGTTGTGGCTAGCGGGACTCACGAGCAGTACTTC. The encoded protein is CSVVASGTHEQYF.

The CDR3 loop is CASSLRDRQYNEQFF. CDR3 DNA sequence: TGTGCCAGCAGCTTACGCGACAGACAATACAATGAGCAGTTCTTC. This chain connects TRBV7-6 to TRBJ2-1; D may be TRBD1 (5 bases). Trimming cost V 2 bases and J 4 bases, with 12 bases left between them. The CDR3 spans 15 residues. Germline V gene sequence: CDR1 SGHVS, CDR2 FNYEAQ.

This chain uses TRBV20-1 with TRBJ2-3; weak D call: TRBD2 (5 bases). There are 14 residues in the CDR3. The germline V gene encodes CDR1 DFQATT and CDR2 SNEGSKA (reference sequence). Between the trimmed V and J ends, which lost 3 bases and 1 base, there was a span of 11 bases. The CDR3 coding sequence is TGCAGTGCTAGTGGTGGGAGTGGCACAGATACGCAGTATTTT. This gives the protein CSASGGSGTDTQYF.

V usage is TRBV9 and J usage is TRBJ2-5; TRBD2 matches at 10 bases. Germline V CDR1 and CDR2: SGDLS, YYNGEE. This CDR3 is 15 amino acids long. The V segment lost 0 bases and the J segment 6 bases; nucleotides outside the gene matches: 5. The CDR3 here is CASSVAVAGGQTQYF. The DNA for the CDR3 is TGTGCCAGCAGCGTAGCAGTAGCGGGGGGCCAGACCCAGTACTTC.

This rearrangement joins TRBV19 to TRBJ1-2; tentative D call: TRBD1 (5 bases). Between the trimmed V and J ends, which lost 5 bases and 7 bases, there was a span of 14 bases. The germline gives CDR1 LNHDA, CDR2 SQIVND (reference sequence). There are 13 residues in the CDR3. DNA for the CDR3: TGTGCCAGTAGTTGGGGGGTGACGGCTGGCTACACCTTC. This encodes CASSWGVTAGYTF. Full variable domain (remainder filled in from reference TRBV19 and TRBJ1-2): DGGITQSPKYLFRKEGQNVTLSCEQNLNHDAMYWYRQDPGQGLRLIYYSQIVNDFQKGDIAEGYSVSREKKESFPLTVTSAQKNPTAFYLCASSWGVTAGYTFGSGTRLTVV.

V usage is TRBV7-2 and J usage is TRBJ2-7, with D uncertain. The CDR3 contains 14 residues. In germline, CDR1 is SGHTA, CDR2 FQGNSA. V shed 5 bases and J shed 6 bases, with 17 bases lying between them. CDR3 DNA: TGTGCCAGCAGCCCCACCTTGGGCAGAATCGAGCAGTACTTC. It codes for CASSPTLGRIEQYF.

In DNA, the CDR3 is TGTGCCAGCAGGAGGGGACAGCCCTGCGAGGGGGCCAACGTCCTGACTTTC. This gives the protein CASRRGQPCEGANVLTF. The rearrangement links TRBV21-1 to TRBJ2-6; the listed D gene, TRBD1, was not tested against the DNA. TRBV21-1 is a known pseudogene. The CDR3 totals 17 residues.

This clone was detected a few times. The V gene is TRBV7-6, the J gene TRBJ2-1, with a weak D call TRBD1 (5 bases). CDR3 size: 13 residues. Germline loops: CDR1 SGHVS, CDR2 FNYEAQ. V was pared by 5 bases and J by 12 bases, with 17 bases between. CDR3 DNA: TGTGCCAGCAGCGCCACTCAGGGTTTCGGGCAGTTCTTC. Translated: CASSATQGFGQFF.

This chain connects TRBV18 to TRBJ1-1; 7 nucleotides agree with TRBD1. J gave up 1 base and V 3 bases, and 8 bases lay outside the gene matches. This CDR3 has 16 residues. Germline CDR1 reads KGHSH; CDR2 reads LQKENI. The CDR3: CASSPRTGTSNTEAFF. For the CDR3, the DNA is TGTGCCAGCTCACCTCGGACAGGAACTTCGAACACTGAAGCTTTCTTT.

The chain joins TRBV7-8 to TRBJ1-2, with 10 bases identical to TRBD1. V lost 4 bases to trimming and J lost 7 bases; unmatched junction nucleotides: 9. Looked up from germline, CDR1 is SGHVS and CDR2 is FQNEAQ. The CDR3 consists of 15 residues. The CDR3 region has the DNA TGTGCCAGCAGCTCAAGGGGGACAGGGGCAGGTGGCTACACCTTC. Translation: CASSSRGTGAGGYTF.

The chain is built from TRBV6-5 and TRBJ2-7; D perhaps matches TRBD2 (5 bases). The CDR3 is 15 amino acids. Trimming pared 0 bases from V and 0 bases from J, leaving 9 bases between. CDR1 MNHEY and CDR2 SVGAGI come from the germline V gene. This CDR3 reads CASSYSPGSSYEQYF. CDR3 DNA: TGTGCCAGCAGTTACTCGCCGGGGAGCTCCTACGAGCAGTACTTC.

CDR3 amino acids: CASSLGQGARGNQPQHF. Here the CDR3 DNA reads TGTGCCAGCAGCTTAGGACAGGGGGCGAGGGGCAATCAGCCCCAGCATTTT. J is TRBJ1-5 and V is TRBV7-6, with 10 positions matching TRBD1. From germline, CDR1 is SGHVS and CDR2 FNYEAQ. Trimming removed 1 base from V and 2 bases from J; junction bases left unmatched: 5. This CDR3 region has 17 residues.

This chain connects TRBV6-2 or TRBV6-3 to TRBJ1-5, with D possibly being TRBD1 (6 bases). The CDR3 runs 14 residues. The germline V gene has CDR1 MNHEY and CDR2 SVGEGT. V was pared by 4 bases and J by 5 bases, with 12 bases between. The CDR3 bases are TGTGCCAGCAGTTTGACGGGGGGCTATCAGCCCCAGCATTTT. Amino acids: CASSLTGGYQPQHF.

The chain carries TRBV5-5 and TRBJ2-7; 7 positions match TRBD1. CDR1 is SGHKS and CDR2 is YYEKEE in the germline V gene (reference sequence). This CDR3 contains 14 residues. Germline trimming cut 4 bases from V and 4 bases from J; bases unmatched to any gene: 8. This CDR3 reads CASSQSGRGYEQYF. CDR3 bases: TGTGCCAGCAGCCAATCGGGCAGGGGGTACGAGCAGTACTTC.